This TCR beta chain emerged from a study of cytomegalovirus exposure and HLA in healthy donors. The PCR employed 60 Vbeta primers together with 13 Jbeta primers. Clones were read by immunoSEQ multiplex PCR, and TCRdb kept only the in-frame ones, dropping some. The data contain under 250,000 clones, approximately 88% of them singletons. This CDR3 contains 15 residues. Trimming cost V 0 bases and J 2 bases, with 10 bases left between them. CDR1 and CDR2 (germline): SGHVS, FQNEAQ. The J gene is TRBJ2-5, the V gene TRBV7-8; D unclear. This clonotype was obtained from a boy between 2 and 10 years old in good health and CMV-seronegative. The source material was PBMCs. CDR3 residues: CASSLALTRQETQYF. Written as DNA, the CDR3 is TGTGCCAGCAGCTTAGCGCTAACTCGTCAAGAGACCCAGTACTTC.